The 4 T cell receptor beta chains reported below all come from one sample, sequenced in a study of CD8 T cells in ankylosing spondylitis. Each CDR3 protein is one row after TCRdb ran MiXCR on the 5' RACE reads. Among hundreds of thousands of distinct CDR3 sequences listed, 8% to 10% were seen once. The specimen was blood, either unsorted or a sorted T cell fraction (not recorded which). The receptors derive from a female donor with ankylosing spondylitis or in good health (not recorded which).

This chain connects TRBV3-1 to TRBJ1-1; D gene ambiguous. The CDR3 is 16 amino acids. Germline CDR1 reads LGHDT; CDR2 reads YNNKEL (reference sequence). The V and J ends lost 2 bases and 1 base respectively, with 14 bases between them. The CDR3 nucleotides are TGTGCCAGCAGCCAACGAACAATAATTGGGAACACTGAAGCTTTCTTT. This sequence encodes CASSQRTIIGNTEAFF.

This clonotype was recorded at least ten times. The chain uses TRBV3-1 and TRBJ1-1; TRBD1 matches 7 bases. The V gene end was trimmed by 2 bases and the J gene end by 4 bases; junction bases not matched to a gene: 4. This CDR3 spans 14 amino acids. Germline V gives CDR1 LGHDT, CDR2 YNNKEL (reference sequence). CDR3 DNA sequence: TGTGCCAGCAGCCAATCTAGACAGGGCACTGAAGCTTTCTTT. Translated, it gives CASSQSRQGTEAFF.

This clonotype came up many times. The rearrangement links TRBV5-1 to TRBJ1-2; D call uncertain. Trimming took off 4 bases at V and 8 bases at J, with 15 bases between the two ends. CDR3 length: 13 residues. CDR1 is SGHRS and CDR2 is YFSETQ in the germline V gene. CDR3 residues: CASSLGPVRGYTF. The CDR3 nucleotides read TGCGCCAGCAGCCTGGGCCCCGTGAGGGGCTACACCTTC.

This clonotype was seen only a few times. The chain couples TRBV2 to TRBJ2-7, with TRBD1 identical over 8 bases. The CDR3 runs to 14 residues. V shed 3 bases and J 5 bases; nucleotides not matched to a gene: 6. Per germline, CDR1 SNHLY and CDR2 FYNNEI. DNA for the CDR3: TGTGCCAGCAGTGATAGGGCAGGGGGCAACGAGCAGTACTTC. Protein product: CASSDRAGGNEQYF.